The 24 T cell receptor beta chains listed next were all sequenced from one sample in a study of blood T cell repertoires in COVID-19. TCRdb's copy holds only in-frame clones and misses some; the assay was immunoSEQ multiplex PCR. The sample lists 70,000 to 100,000 clones, 90% to 95% occurring once. The specimen sequenced was peripheral blood. The source is a man between 60 and 75 years old with acute or convalescent COVID-19.

The genes are TRBV28 and TRBJ1-2; 7 bases fit TRBD1. This CDR3 comprises 13 residues. The ends lost 6 bases at V and 7 bases at J; junction bases unmatched: 8. The germline CDR1 and CDR2 sequences are MDHEN and SYDVKM. CDR3 sequence: CASRSTRGSGYTF. The CDR3 coding sequence is TGTGCCAGCAGATCCACCAGGGGGAGTGGCTACACCTTC.

This chain joins TRBV24-1 and TRBJ2-3; the match to TRBD1 covers 7 bases. Germline-derived CDR1 and CDR2 are KGHDR and SFDVKD. With V trimmed by 4 bases and J by 0 bases, 6 bases remained unmatched. CDR3 length equals 16 residues. The CDR3: CATSDPRTGSTDTQYF. The CDR3 DNA follows: TGTGCCACCAGTGACCCGCGGACAGGTAGCACAGATACGCAGTATTTT.

This clone occurred a few times. This chain connects TRBV3-1 (or the pseudogene TRBV3-2) to TRBJ2-2, with 11 bases aligning to TRBD2. The V segment lost 4 bases and the J segment 6 bases; nucleotides outside the gene matches: 7. The germline gives CDR1 LGHDT, CDR2 YNNKEL (reference sequence). The CDR3 extends over 16 amino acids. The CDR3 DNA follows: TGTGCCAGCAGCCTCCTCCTTAGCGGGAGGGCCGGGGAGCTGTTTTTT. Residues: CASSLLLSGRAGELFF.

The rearrangement links TRBV30 to TRBJ1-1; tentatively, D is TRBD1 (6 bases). This CDR3 is built from 13 residues. Trimming stripped 2 bases from V and 1 base from J, with 8 bases between. Germline loops: CDR1 GTSNPN, CDR2 SVGIG (reference sequence). The DNA for the CDR3 is TGTGCCTGGAGTACAGGGACGAACACTGAAGCTTTCTTT. Its protein is CAWSTGTNTEAFF.

This clone was counted once. CDR3: CASSQEVAVGGQYF. CDR3 bases: TGTGCCAGCAGCCAAGAAGTGGCTGTGGGGGGGCAGTACTTC. J is TRBJ2-7 and V is TRBV3-1 (or the pseudogene TRBV3-2), with D perhaps TRBD2 (6 bases). This CDR3 comprises 14 residues. V lost 0 bases and J 9 bases, leaving 15 bases between the germline ends. From germline, CDR1 is LGHDT and CDR2 YNNKEL (reference sequence).

The V and J genes are TRBV6-5 and TRBJ2-7; TRBD2 is a possible D gene (6 bases). The CDR3 extends over 15 amino acids. The V gene lost 4 bases and the J gene lost 0 bases, with 13 bases spanning the gap. Germline CDR1 reads MNHEY; CDR2 reads SVGAGI. CDR3 DNA sequence: TGTGCCAGCAGTTGGGGACTGGAGAGCTCCTACGAGCAGTACTTC. It codes for CASSWGLESSYEQYF.

The chain employs TRBV7-6 and TRBJ2-7; 8 nucleotides align to TRBD2. Germline CDR1 SGHVS, CDR2 FNYEAQ. This CDR3 is built from 16 residues. The V gene end was trimmed by 3 bases and the J gene end by 5 bases; junction bases not matched to a gene: 12. CDR3 nucleotides: TGTGCCAGCAGCTTCGGCGCCGCGGGAGGTGGCAACGAGCAGTACTTC. It encodes CASSFGAAGGGNEQYF.

In this sample, this clone turned up once. The gene calls are TRBV5-1 and TRBJ2-2, with 15 nucleotides matching TRBD2. This CDR3 comprises 19 residues. V lost 3 bases to trimming and J lost 2 bases; unmatched junction nucleotides: 8. Germline V gives CDR1 SGHRS, CDR2 YFSETQ. CDR3 protein: CASSSSGLAGGTNTGELFF. The CDR3 region has the DNA TGCGCCAGCAGCTCCTCGGGACTAGCGGGAGGTACAAACACCGGGGAGCTGTTTTTT.

J is TRBJ1-3 and V is TRBV28; 8 positions agree with TRBD1. V was pared by 6 bases and J by 0 bases, with 7 bases of the junction left unmatched. Per germline, CDR1 MDHEN and CDR2 SYDVKM. The CDR3 totals 16 residues. In DNA, the CDR3 is TGTGCCAGCAGGGAGGGACAGGCGAACTCTGGAAACACCATATATTTT. Its translation: CASREGQANSGNTIYF.

V is TRBV14 and J is TRBJ2-7; D uncertain. Germline CDR1 and CDR2: SGHDN and FVKESK. The CDR3 runs to 11 residues. The ends were cut back, 4 bases at V and 3 bases at J, with 4 bases in the middle. DNA for the CDR3: TGTGCCAGCAGCCGTCTCTACGAGCAGTACTTC. The encoded protein is CASSRLYEQYF.

The chain combines TRBV7-3 with TRBJ2-1; 10 bases match TRBD2. With 0 bases clipped from V and 5 bases from J, the junction kept 13 bases outside the gene matches. Per the germline V gene, CDR1 is SGHTA and CDR2 is FQGTGA. CDR3 size: 19 residues. This CDR3 reads CASSLTALAGALVHNEQFF. The CDR3 DNA reads as TGTGCCAGCAGCTTAACCGCCCTAGCGGGAGCCCTGGTACACAATGAGCAGTTCTTC. Full variable domain (remainder filled in from reference TRBV7-3 and TRBJ2-1): GAGVSQTPSNKVTEKGKYVELRCDPISGHTALYWYRQSLGQGPEFLIYFQGTGAADDSGLPNDRFFAVRPEGSVSTLKIQRTERGDSAVYLCASSLTALAGALVHNEQFFGPGTRLTVL.

The CDR3 spells CASTLRDRGNEQFF. In DNA form, the CDR3 reads TGTGCCAGCACCCTCCGGGACAGGGGTAATGAGCAGTTCTTC. The gene calls are TRBV11-3 and TRBJ2-1; TRBD1 matches 10 bases. The CDR3 covers 14 residues. V trimming: 7 bases; J trimming: 7 bases; junction bases outside the gene matches: 7. CDR1 SGHNT and CDR2 YENEEA come from the germline V gene.

The chain has TRBV5-4 and TRBJ1-2; D is possibly TRBD1 (6 bases). The germline CDR1 and CDR2 sequences are SGHNT and YYREEE (reference sequence). This CDR3 comprises 12 residues. Between the trimmed V and J ends, which lost 4 bases and 6 bases, there was a span of 10 bases. The CDR3 region has the DNA TGTGCCAGCAGCCCACAGGGTAATGGCTACACCTTC. It yields the protein CASSPQGNGYTF.

The chain carries TRBV7-2 and TRBJ2-1, with D perhaps TRBD1 (6 bases). The ends were cut back, 4 bases at V and 0 bases at J, with 10 bases in the middle. The germline gives CDR1 SGHTA, CDR2 FQGNSA. This CDR3 contains 15 residues. The CDR3 DNA reads TGTGCCAGCAGCTCCGACAGGAGCTCCTACAATGAGCAGTTCTTC. It specifies CASSSDRSSYNEQFF. The complete variable domain, with remaining parts taken from reference TRBV7-2 and TRBJ2-1, reads GAGVSQSPSNKVTEKGKDVELRCDPISGHTALYWYRQSLGQGLEFLIYFQGNSAPDKSGLPSDRFSAERTGGSVSTLTIQRTQQEDSAVYLCASSSDRSSYNEQFFGPGTRLTVL.

The J gene is TRBJ2-5, the V gene TRBV18; TRBD2 is a possible D gene (6 bases). Trimming left V 4 bases short and J 0 bases short, with 21 bases between. From germline, CDR1 is KGHSH and CDR2 LQKENI. The CDR3 contains 18 residues. The chain's CDR3 is CASSLLWRDSTDQETQYF. The CDR3 nucleotides read TGTGCCAGCTCACTCCTATGGCGGGACTCCACCGACCAAGAGACCCAGTACTTC.

The V call is TRBV2, the J call TRBJ2-5, with 10 bases aligning to TRBD1. The CDR3 extends over 15 amino acids. J lost 3 bases, V lost 8 bases, and 9 bases had no gene match. Germline V gene lookup returns CDR1 SNHLY and CDR2 FYNNEI. In DNA, the CDR3 is TGTGCCAGCGGGGACAGGGGTCAGCGGGAAGAGACCCAGTACTTC. Protein: CASGDRGQREETQYF.

For the CDR3, the DNA is TGCGCCAGCAGCTTGGTCGGGATGGGAGAGACCCAGTACTTC. This codes for CASSLVGMGETQYF. V gene TRBV5-1 combines with J gene TRBJ2-5, with a possible D match to TRBD2 (5 bases). The V and J ends lost 0 bases and 4 bases respectively, with 10 bases between them. In germline, CDR1 is SGHRS, CDR2 YFSETQ. The CDR3 runs 14 residues.

The J gene is TRBJ2-7, the V gene TRBV24-1; D not resolved. From germline, CDR1 is KGHDR and CDR2 SFDVKD. V dropped 4 bases and J dropped 2 bases, with 2 bases sitting between them. The CDR3 is 11 amino acids. The CDR3: CATSDTYEQYF. The CDR3 DNA is TGTGCCACCAGTGACACCTACGAGCAGTACTTC.

This clone was recorded at least ten times. The rearrangement joins TRBV30 to TRBJ1-2; D gene unclear. The germline V gene has CDR1 GTSNPN and CDR2 SVGIG (reference sequence). Trimming removed 2 bases from V and 2 bases from J, with 9 bases in between. The CDR3 covers 13 residues. CDR3 amino acids: CAWSHRVNYGYTF. The DNA of the CDR3 is TGTGCCTGGAGTCACCGGGTAAACTATGGCTACACCTTC.

The V gene is TRBV27, the J gene TRBJ2-1; perhaps TRBD2 as D (5 bases). The CDR3 runs to 14 residues. Germline V gene data show CDR1 as MNHEY and CDR2 as SMNVEV (reference sequence). The V end lost 4 bases, the J end lost 2 bases, and 9 bases lay between the germline ends. The CDR3 spells CASSSIGAYNEQFF. The CDR3 DNA reads as TGTGCCAGCAGTTCTATCGGGGCCTACAATGAGCAGTTCTTC.

V usage is TRBV27 and J usage is TRBJ2-7; 7 bases map to TRBD1. V was clipped by 4 bases and J by 4 bases; unmatched bases: 4. Germline values: CDR1 MNHEY, CDR2 SMNVEV (reference sequence). The CDR3 totals 13 residues. CDR3: CASSSTGRYEQYF. The CDR3 DNA sequence: TGTGCCAGCAGTTCGACAGGGCGATACGAGCAGTACTTC.

The chain is built from TRBV6-1 and TRBJ1-3; 7 bases fit TRBD1. Germline loops: CDR1 MNHNS, CDR2 SASEGT. Trimming cost V 2 bases and J 3 bases; bases outside gene matches: 7. This CDR3 is built from 16 residues. As DNA, the CDR3 is TGTGCCAGCAGTGAATCACAGGGGTCGGTTGGAAACACCATATATTTT. Encoded protein: CASSESQGSVGNTIYF.

This clone was recorded a few times. The rearrangement links TRBV21-1 to TRBJ2-2; TRBD2, the table's D call, lacks a check against the DNA. TRBV21-1 has pseudogene status. The CDR3 loop spans 13 amino acids. CDR3 loop: CASSKYNTGELFF. The CDR3 nucleotides are TGTGCCAGCAGCAAATATAACACCGGGGAGCTGTTTTTT.

The V call is TRBV14, the J call TRBJ2-3; 11 bases align to TRBD2. Germline trimming cut 0 bases from V and 3 bases from J; bases unmatched to any gene: 8. Germline CDR1 SGHDN, CDR2 FVKESK. This CDR3 has 18 residues. The CDR3 bases are TGTGCCAGCAGCCAAGAAGAGACTAGCGGGATTCGGACAGATACGCAGTATTTT. Translation gives CASSQEETSGIRTDTQYF. Supplemented by reference TRBV14 and TRBJ2-3, the full variable domain reads EAGVTQFPSHSVIEKGQTVTLRCDPISGHDNLYWYRRVMGKEIKFLLHFVKESKQDESGMPNNRFLAERTGGTYSTLKVQPAELEDSGVYFCASSQEETSGIRTDTQYFGPGTRLTVL.